This T cell receptor beta chain was sequenced for a study of spatial heterogeneity in lung cancer. This clonotype was observed at least ten times. Each CDR3 protein is one row after TCRdb ran MiXCR on the 5' RACE reads. The table lists more than 35,000 distinct CDR3 sequences, 5.2% of them singletons, with about 28% in the top ten. Per the germline V gene, CDR1 is MDHEN and CDR2 is SYDVKM. The V and J ends lost 2 bases and 2 bases respectively, with 7 bases between them. This CDR3 is 14 amino acids long. Time point here: sample taken at primary tumor resection. The study sequenced unsorted whole RNA from tumor, nontumor lung or frozen PBMC. The donor population consisted of more than 55 patients with untreated, early-stage non-small cell lung cancer.

The receptor's source is a female donor with early-stage non-small cell lung cancer. The chain uses TRBV28 and TRBJ2-1; tentatively, D is TRBD2 (5 bases). The sequences come from PBMCs, collected at surgery. In DNA, the CDR3 is TGTGCCAGCAGTTTAATCGGGGCCTACAATGAGCAGTTCTTC. Its protein is CASSLIGAYNEQFF.